The 5 T cell receptor beta chains below come from one sample, sequenced in a study of CD8 T cells in ankylosing spondylitis. TCRdb recomputed calls from the 5' RACE reads with MiXCR, one row per CDR3 protein. The table lists approximately 250,000 distinct CDR3 sequences, about 10% of them singletons. The sample was blood, either unsorted or a sorted T cell fraction (not recorded which). The source is a male donor with ankylosing spondylitis or in good health (not recorded which).

This clonotype has at least ten counts. This chain connects TRBV20-1 to TRBJ1-1; TRBD1 might be the D (6 bases). V was pared by 6 bases and J by 3 bases, with 17 bases between. Germline CDR1 is DFQATT and CDR2 is SNEGSKA (reference sequence). The length of the CDR3 is 14 residues. The CDR3 region is CSAETGIGDTEAFF. CDR3 DNA: TGCAGTGCCGAAACAGGGATTGGAGACACTGAAGCTTTCTTT.

This clonotype was seen at least ten times. The CDR3 protein is CSAQGLAGGPDEQFF. The CDR3 DNA reads TGCAGTGCACAGGGACTAGCGGGAGGTCCGGATGAGCAGTTCTTC. The chain is built from TRBV20-1 and TRBJ2-1, with 15 bases matching TRBD2. Germline V lookup: CDR1 DFQATT, CDR2 SNEGSKA (reference sequence). This CDR3 comprises 15 residues. The V segment lost 6 bases and the J segment 8 bases; nucleotides outside the gene matches: 8.

Ten or more counts support this clonotype. The CDR3 loop is CSASPGVSYEQYF. In nucleotides, the CDR3 is TGCAGTGCTAGCCCAGGGGTCTCCTACGAGCAGTACTTC. V is TRBV20-1 and J is TRBJ2-7; a possible D gene is TRBD1 (6 bases). The CDR3 has 13 amino acids. V was clipped by 3 bases and J by 0 bases, with 9 bases between them. From germline, CDR1 is DFQATT and CDR2 SNEGSKA (reference sequence).

The J gene is TRBJ2-1, the V gene TRBV7-7, with TRBD2 matching over 8 bases. With 4 bases clipped from V and 9 bases from J, the junction kept 11 bases outside the gene matches. This CDR3 has 15 amino acids. Germline CDR1 and CDR2: SSHAT and FNYEAQ (reference sequence). The CDR3 nucleotides are TGTGCCAGCAGCTCCGCGGGGGCGGGGGGAGGTGAGCAGTTCTTC. Translating it yields CASSSAGAGGGEQFF.

This clonotype was counted a few times. The V call is TRBV9, the J call TRBJ2-3, with 7 bases aligning to TRBD1. Trimming removed 0 bases from V and 2 bases from J; junction bases left unmatched: 3. The CDR3 has 15 amino acids. Germline V gene data show CDR1 as SGDLS and CDR2 as YYNGEE. The DNA for the CDR3 is TGTGCCAGCAGCGTAGTAGGGGGCACCACAGATACGCAGTATTTT. Amino acids: CASSVVGGTTDTQYF.